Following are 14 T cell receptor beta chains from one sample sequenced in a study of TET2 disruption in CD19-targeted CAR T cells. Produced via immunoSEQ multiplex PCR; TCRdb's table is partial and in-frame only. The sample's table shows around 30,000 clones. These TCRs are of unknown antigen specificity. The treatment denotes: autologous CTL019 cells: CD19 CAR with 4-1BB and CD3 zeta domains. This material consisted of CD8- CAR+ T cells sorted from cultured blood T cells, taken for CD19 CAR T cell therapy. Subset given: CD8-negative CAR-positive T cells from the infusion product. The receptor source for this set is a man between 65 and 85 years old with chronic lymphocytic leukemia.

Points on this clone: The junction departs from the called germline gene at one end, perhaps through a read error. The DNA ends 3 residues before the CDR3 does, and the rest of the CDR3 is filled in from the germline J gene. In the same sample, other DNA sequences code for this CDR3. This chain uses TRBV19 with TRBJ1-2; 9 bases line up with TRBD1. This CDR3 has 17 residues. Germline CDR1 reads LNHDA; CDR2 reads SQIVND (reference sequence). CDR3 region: CASSPGQGDRINYGYTF. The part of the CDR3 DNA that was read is TGTGCCAGTAGTCCGGGACAGGGAGACCGCATAAACTATGGT.

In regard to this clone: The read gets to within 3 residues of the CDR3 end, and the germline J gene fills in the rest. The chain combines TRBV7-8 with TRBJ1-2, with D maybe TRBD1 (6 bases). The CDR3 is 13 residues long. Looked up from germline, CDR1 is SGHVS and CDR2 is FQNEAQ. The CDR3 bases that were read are TGTGCCAGCGCCCAGGGACACCAGAACGAC. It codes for CASAQGHQND. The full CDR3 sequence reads CASAQGHQNDYTF.

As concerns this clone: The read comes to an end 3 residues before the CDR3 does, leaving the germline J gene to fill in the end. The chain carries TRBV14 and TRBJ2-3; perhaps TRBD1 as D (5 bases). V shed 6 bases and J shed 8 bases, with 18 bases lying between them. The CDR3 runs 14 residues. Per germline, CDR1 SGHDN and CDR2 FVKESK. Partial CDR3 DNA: TGTGCCAGCAGTCCATCACACGACAGCCCTACG. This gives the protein CASSPSHDSPT. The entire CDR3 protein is CASSPSHDSPTQYF.

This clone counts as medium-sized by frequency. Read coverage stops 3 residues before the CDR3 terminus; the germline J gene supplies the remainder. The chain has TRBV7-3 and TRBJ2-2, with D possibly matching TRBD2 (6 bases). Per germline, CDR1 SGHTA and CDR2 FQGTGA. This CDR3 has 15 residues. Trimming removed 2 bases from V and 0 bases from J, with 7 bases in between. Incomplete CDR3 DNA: TGTGCCAGCAGCTTAGCGGGGTCGAACACCGGGGAG. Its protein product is CASSLAGSNTGE. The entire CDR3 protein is CASSLAGSNTGELFF.

CDR3 bases read: TGTGCCAGCTCACCACCATCCCAGGGGACGAACACTGAA. Protein product: CASSPPSQGTNTE. The whole CDR3 protein is CASSPPSQGTNTEAFF. This rearrangement joins TRBV18 to TRBJ1-1, with D tentatively TRBD1 (6 bases). The CDR3 extends 3 residues past the end of the read, so its final part is completed from the germline J gene. The CDR3 is made up of 16 amino acids. In germline, CDR1 is KGHSH, CDR2 LQKENI. V was trimmed by 0 bases and J by 1 base, leaving 12 bases between them.

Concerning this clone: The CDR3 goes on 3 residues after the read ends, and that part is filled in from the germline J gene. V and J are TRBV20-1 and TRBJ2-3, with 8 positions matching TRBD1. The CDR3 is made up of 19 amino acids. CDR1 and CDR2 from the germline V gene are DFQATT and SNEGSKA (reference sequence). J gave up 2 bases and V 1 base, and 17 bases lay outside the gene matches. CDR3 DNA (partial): TGCAGTGCTAGAGCCAGCCCAGGGGGCGCGGCCCCTGTCACAGATACG. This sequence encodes CSARASPGGAAPVTDT. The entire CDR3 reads CSARASPGGAAPVTDTQYF.

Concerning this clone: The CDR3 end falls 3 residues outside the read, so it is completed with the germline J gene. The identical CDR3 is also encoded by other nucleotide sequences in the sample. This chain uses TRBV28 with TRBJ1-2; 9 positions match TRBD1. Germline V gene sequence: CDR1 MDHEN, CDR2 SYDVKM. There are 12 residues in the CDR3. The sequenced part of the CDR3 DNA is TGTGCCAGCAGGGGACAGGGTCTAGGC. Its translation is CASRGQGLG. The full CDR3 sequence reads CASRGQGLGYTF.

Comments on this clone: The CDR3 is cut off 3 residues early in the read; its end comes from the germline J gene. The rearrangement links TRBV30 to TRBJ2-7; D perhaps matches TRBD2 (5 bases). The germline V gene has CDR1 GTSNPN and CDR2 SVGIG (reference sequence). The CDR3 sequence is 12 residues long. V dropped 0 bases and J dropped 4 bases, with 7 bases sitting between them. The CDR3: CAWSVGGYEQYF. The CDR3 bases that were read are TGTGCCTGGAGTGTAGGCGGGTACGAG.

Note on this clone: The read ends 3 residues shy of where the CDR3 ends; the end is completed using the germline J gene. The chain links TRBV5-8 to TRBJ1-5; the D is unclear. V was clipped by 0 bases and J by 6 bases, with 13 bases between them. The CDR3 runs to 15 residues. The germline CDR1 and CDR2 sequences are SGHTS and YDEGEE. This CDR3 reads CASSLAATAGQPQHF. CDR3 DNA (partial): TGTGCCAGCAGCTTGGCAGCAACAGCTGGTCAGCCC.

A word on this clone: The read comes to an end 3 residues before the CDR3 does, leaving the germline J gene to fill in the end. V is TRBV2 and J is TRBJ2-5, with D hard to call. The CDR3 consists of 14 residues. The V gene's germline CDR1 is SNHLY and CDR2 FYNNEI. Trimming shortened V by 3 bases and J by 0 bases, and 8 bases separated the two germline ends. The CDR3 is CASSENQYQETQYF. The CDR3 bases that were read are TGTGCCAGCAGTGAGAACCAGTACCAAGAGACC.

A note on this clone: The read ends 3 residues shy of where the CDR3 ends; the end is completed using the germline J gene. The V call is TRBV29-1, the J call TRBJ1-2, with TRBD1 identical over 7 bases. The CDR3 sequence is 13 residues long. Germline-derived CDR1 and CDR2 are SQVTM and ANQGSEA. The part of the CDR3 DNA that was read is TGCAGCACCCGACAGGGACCACTCAATGAC. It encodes CSTRQGPLND. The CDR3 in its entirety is CSTRQGPLNDYTF.

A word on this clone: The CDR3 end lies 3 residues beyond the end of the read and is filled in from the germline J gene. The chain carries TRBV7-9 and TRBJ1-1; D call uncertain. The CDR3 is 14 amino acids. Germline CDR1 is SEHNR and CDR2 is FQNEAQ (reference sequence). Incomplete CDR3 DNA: TGTGCCAGCAGCTTAGTCCCAGGAGCAGATACG. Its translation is CASSLVPGADT. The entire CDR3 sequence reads CASSLVPGADTAFF. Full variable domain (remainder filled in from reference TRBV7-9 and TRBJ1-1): DTGVSQNPRHKITKRGQNVTFRCDPISEHNRLYWYRQTLGQGPEFLTYFQNEAQLEKSRLLSDRFSAERPKGSFSTLEIQRTEQGDSAMYLCASSLVPGADTAFFGQGTRLTVV.

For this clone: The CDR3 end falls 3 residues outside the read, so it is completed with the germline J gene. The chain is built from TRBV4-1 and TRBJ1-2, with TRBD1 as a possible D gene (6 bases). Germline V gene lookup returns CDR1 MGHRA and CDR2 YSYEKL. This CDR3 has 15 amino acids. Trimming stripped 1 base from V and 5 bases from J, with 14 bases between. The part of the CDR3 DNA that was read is TGCGCCAGCAGCCAAGCCGGGACACTCAATTATGGC. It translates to CASSQAGTLNYG. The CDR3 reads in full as CASSQAGTLNYGYTF.

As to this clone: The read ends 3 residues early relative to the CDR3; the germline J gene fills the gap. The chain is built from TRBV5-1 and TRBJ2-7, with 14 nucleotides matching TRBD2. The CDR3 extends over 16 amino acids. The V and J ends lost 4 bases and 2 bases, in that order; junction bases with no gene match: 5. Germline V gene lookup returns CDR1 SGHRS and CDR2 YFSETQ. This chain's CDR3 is CASSLWTSGGTYEQYF. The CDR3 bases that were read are TGCGCCAGCAGCCTATGGACTAGCGGGGGGACCTACGAG.